This T cell receptor (beta chain) was observed in a study of T-cell reconstitution after alpha-beta-depleted transplantation in children. This clonotype was seen a handful of times. Its specificity is unknown. Researchers prepared the TCRbeta library using unique molecular identifiers, the study reports. TCRdb re-analysed the PCR reads in MiXCR, keeping a single row per CDR3 protein. The table includes some 300,000 distinct CDR3 sequences, nearly 8% detected once. General study points: At around two months after transplant, the alpha-beta T cells were reportedly derived from several hundred expanded clones that came from non-depleted graft cells. After transplant, high TCRbeta diversity at day 60 in some patients arose from surviving recipient T cells and thymic progenitors. Counts and diversity of T cells one year after transplant came mostly from newly produced T cells.

The sequencing here drew on peripheral blood, taken 360 days after TCRalphabeta/CD19-depleted stem cell transplant. The TCR sequence derives from a female patient aged 2-15 years who had a stem cell transplant for Fanconi anemia, so the T cells may come from the graft donor.

The CDR3 sequence: CASSLYASGGSYTGELFF. CDR3 nucleotides: TGTGCCAGCAGCTTATACGCTAGCGGGGGGTCGTACACCGGGGAGCTGTTTTTT. The V and J genes are TRBV7-8 and TRBJ2-2; 11 bases are shared with TRBD2. The length of the CDR3 is 18 residues. V gave up 2 bases and J gave up 3 bases; unmatched junction bases: 8. CDR1 is SGHVS and CDR2 is FQNEAQ in the germline V gene.